A single T cell receptor beta chain is shown here with its context. Its antigen is not identified. The CDR3 sequence is 17 residues long. Trimming removed 2 bases from V and 3 bases from J, with 17 bases in between. The V gene's germline CDR1 is SGHAT and CDR2 FQNNGV. The record originates from a study of cytomegalovirus exposure and HLA in healthy donors. Study-level results: It emerged from a later analysis that several of the most significant clusters appeared to be linked to common viral pathogens. Apart from CMV serostatus, no immune exposure information was available.

Both 60 Vbeta primers and 13 Jbeta primers went into the PCR. Assay used: immunoSEQ multiplex PCR; TCRdb lists only in-frame clones, some missing. The sample consists of tens of thousands of clones, 70% to 85% of them appearing once. The sample was PBMCs. This TCR derives from a man in his fifties or sixties in good health and CMV-seropositive. The chain carries TRBV11-2 and TRBJ2-1; D possibly corresponds to TRBD2 (6 bases). The CDR3 bases are TGTGCCAGCAGCTTATTGACTGTGGGCGGGATCTACAATGAGCAGTTCTTC. Its protein product is CASSLLTVGGIYNEQFF.